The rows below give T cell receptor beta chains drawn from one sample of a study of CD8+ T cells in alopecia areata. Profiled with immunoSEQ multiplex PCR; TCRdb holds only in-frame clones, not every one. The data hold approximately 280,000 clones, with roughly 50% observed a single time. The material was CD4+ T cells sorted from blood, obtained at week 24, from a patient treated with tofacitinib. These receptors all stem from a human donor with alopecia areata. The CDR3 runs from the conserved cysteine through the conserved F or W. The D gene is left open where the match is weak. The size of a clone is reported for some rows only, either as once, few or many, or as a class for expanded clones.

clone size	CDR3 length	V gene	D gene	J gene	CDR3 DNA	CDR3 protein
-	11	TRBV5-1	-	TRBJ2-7	TGCGCCAGCAGCTTGACGTTCGAGCAGTACTTC	CASSLTFEQYF
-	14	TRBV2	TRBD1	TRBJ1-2	TGTGCCAGCAGAACGGACAGGGGGCGTCGTGGCTACACCTTC	CASRTDRGRRGYTF
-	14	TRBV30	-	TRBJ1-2	TGTGCCTGGAGTGTACACAGGGTTAACTATGGCTACACCTTC	CAWSVHRVNYGYTF
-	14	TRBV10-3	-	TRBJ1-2	TGTGCCATCAGTGAAAAGCAGGGTGTTTATGGCTACACCTTC	CAISEKQGVYGYTF
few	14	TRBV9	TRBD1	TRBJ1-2	TGTGCCAGCAGCGTAGCCCAGGGGGCGCATGGCTACACCTTC	CASSVAQGAHGYTF
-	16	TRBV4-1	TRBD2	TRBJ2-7	TGCGCCAGCAGCCATCCCCAGCGGGGGGCATCCTACGAGCAGTACTTC	CASSHPQRGASYEQYF
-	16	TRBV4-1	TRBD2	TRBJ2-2	TGCGCCAGCAGCCGAACCGGGACTACGAACACCGGGGAGCTGTTTTTT	CASSRTGTTNTGELFF
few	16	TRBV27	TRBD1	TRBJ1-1	TGTGCCAGCAGTCTCCGGACAGGGAGGGGTCTGGCTGAAGCTTTCTTT	CASSLRTGRGLAEAFF
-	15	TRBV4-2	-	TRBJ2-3	TGTGCCAGCAGCCAAGACAATCTAAGGGCAGATACGCAGTATTTT	CASSQDNLRADTQYF
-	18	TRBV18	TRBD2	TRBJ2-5	TGTGCCAGCTCACCACGGGACCGCGGGGGGGTCCACCAAGAGACCCAGTACTTC	CASSPRDRGGVHQETQYF
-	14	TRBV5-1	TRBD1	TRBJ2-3	TGCGCCAGTCAACCGGGACAGGCCACAGATACGCAGTATTTT	CASQPGQATDTQYF
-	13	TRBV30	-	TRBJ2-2	TGTGCCTGGAGTGGAGGGGCCCCCGGGGAGCTGTTTTTT	CAWSGGAPGELFF
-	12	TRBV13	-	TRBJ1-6	TGTGCCAGCAGCTTAGTGGCTTCACCCCTCCACTTT	CASSLVASPLHF
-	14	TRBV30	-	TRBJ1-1	TGTGCCTGGAGTGTACGGCGCCGGTACACTGAAGCTTTCTTT	CAWSVRRRYTEAFF
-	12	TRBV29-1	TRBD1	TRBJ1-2	TGCAGCGTAGGGACAGGGAAGTATGGCTACACCTTC	CSVGTGKYGYTF
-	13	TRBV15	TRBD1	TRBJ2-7	TGTGCCACCAGCACAACCCGGGGGACAGGGCAGTACTTC	CATSTTRGTGQYF
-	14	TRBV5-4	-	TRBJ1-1	TGTGCCAGCAGCTTGGGTATGAAGAACACTGAAGCTTTCTTT	CASSLGMKNTEAFF
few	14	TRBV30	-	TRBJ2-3	TGTGCCTGGAGGGCAGGGTTGAGCACAGATACGCAGTATTTT	CAWRAGLSTDTQYF
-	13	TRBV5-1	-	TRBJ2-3	TGCGCCAGCAGCTCCCTAGACACAGATACGCAGTATTTT	CASSSLDTDTQYF
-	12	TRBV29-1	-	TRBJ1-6	TGCAGCGCTAGGGGACCTAATTCACCCCTCCACTTT	CSARGPNSPLHF
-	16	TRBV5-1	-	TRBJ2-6	TGCGCCAGCAGCTGGGATCCTGTCTCTGGGGCCAACGTCCTGACTTTC	CASSWDPVSGANVLTF
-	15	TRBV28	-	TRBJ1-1	TGTGCCAGCAGTTTATTCGCTCGGGGGAAGGATGAAGCTTTCTTT	CASSLFARGKDEAFF
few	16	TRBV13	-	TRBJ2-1	TGTGCCAGCAGCGACACTACCCACGGGGTAGTAGATGAGCAGTTCTTC	CASSDTTHGVVDEQFF
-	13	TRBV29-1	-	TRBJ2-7	TGCAGCGTTGATCACCTTCCCGGGTTCGAGCAGTACTTC	CSVDHLPGFEQYF
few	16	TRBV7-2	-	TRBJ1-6	TGTGCCAGCAGCTTAGTAATACAGGGCCTTGGGTCACCCCTCCACTTT	CASSLVIQGLGSPLHF
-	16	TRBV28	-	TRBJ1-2	TGTGCCAGCATCCAACTTGGGACGCCTGGGGTAGAAGGCTACACCTTC	CASIQLGTPGVEGYTF
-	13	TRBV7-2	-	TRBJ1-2	TGTGCCAGCAGCTTAGCGACACCCTATGGCTACACCTTC	CASSLATPYGYTF
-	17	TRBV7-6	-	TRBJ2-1	TGTGCCAGCAGCTTAGCTAGGGGGTCGGGTTCCTACAATGAGCAGTTCTTC	CASSLARGSGSYNEQFF
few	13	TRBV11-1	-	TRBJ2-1	TGTGCCAGCAGCTTAGCTAGCACGGGTGAGCAGTTCTTC	CASSLASTGEQFF
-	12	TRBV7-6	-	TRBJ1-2	TGTGCCAGCAGCTGGTGGGCAGATGGCTACACCTTC	CASSWWADGYTF
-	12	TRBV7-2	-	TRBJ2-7	TGTGCCAGCAGCCTCACGGCCCACGAGCAGTACTTC	CASSLTAHEQYF
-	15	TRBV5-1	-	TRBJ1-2	TGCGCCAGCAGCTTGGCCTCGCAGGGTAACGATGGCTACACCTTC	CASSLASQGNDGYTF
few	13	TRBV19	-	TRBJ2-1	TGTGCCAGCCGCCTAGAACCCTACAATGAGCAGTTCTTC	CASRLEPYNEQFF
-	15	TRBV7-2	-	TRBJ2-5	TGTGCCAGCAGCTTAGCTAGCCGGGGAGGTGGGACCCAGTACTTC	CASSLASRGGGTQYF
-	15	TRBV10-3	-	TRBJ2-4	TGTGCCATCAGTGAAAGTCGGGGGACTGAAAACATTCAGTACTTC	CAISESRGTENIQYF